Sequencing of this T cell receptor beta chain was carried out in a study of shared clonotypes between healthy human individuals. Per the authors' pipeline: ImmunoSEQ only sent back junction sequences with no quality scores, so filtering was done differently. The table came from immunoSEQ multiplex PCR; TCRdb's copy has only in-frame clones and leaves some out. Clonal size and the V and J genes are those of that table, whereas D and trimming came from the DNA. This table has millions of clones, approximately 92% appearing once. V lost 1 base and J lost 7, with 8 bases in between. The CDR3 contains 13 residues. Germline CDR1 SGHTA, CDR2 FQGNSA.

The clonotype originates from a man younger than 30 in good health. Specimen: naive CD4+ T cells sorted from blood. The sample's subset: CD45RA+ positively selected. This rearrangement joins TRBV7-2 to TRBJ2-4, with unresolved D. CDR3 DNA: TGTGCCAGCAGCTTAGATAGATGGAACATTCAGTACTTC. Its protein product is CASSLDRWNIQYF.